This entry lists 29 T cell receptor beta chains sequenced from one sample in a study of patients and donors after allogeneic stem cell transplantation. TCRdb independently ran MiXCR on the RT-PCR reads; one entry per CDR3 protein. The sample carries about 15,000 distinct CDR3 sequences, 25% to 30% recorded once. The sequencing input was blood, either unsorted or a sorted T cell fraction (not recorded which). The source is a human donor who was either an allogeneic HSCT recipient or a stem cell or donor lymphocyte infusion donor (not recorded which). It is not recorded whose cells these are; they may come from a transplant donor.

There are many counts of this clonotype. This chain connects TRBV2 to TRBJ1-2, with D tentatively TRBD1 (6 bases). The CDR3 consists of 15 residues. With 2 bases removed from V and 5 bases from J, the gap between germline ends came to 15 bases. Germline V gene data show CDR1 as SNHLY and CDR2 as FYNNEI. The CDR3 loop reads CASSERTVIDYGYTF. The CDR3 DNA reads as TGTGCCAGCAGTGAAAGGACAGTCATTGATTATGGCTACACCTTC. Full variable domain (outside the CDR3, taken from reference TRBV2 and TRBJ1-2): EPEVTQTPSHQVTQMGQEVILRCVPISNHLYFYWYRQILGQKVEFLVSFYNNEISEKSEIFDDQFSVERPDGSNFTLKIRSTKLEDSAMYFCASSERTVIDYGYTFGSGTRLTVV.

J is TRBJ2-6 and V is TRBV29-1; D gene unclear. In germline, CDR1 is SQVTM, CDR2 ANQGSEA. With 6 bases removed from V and 0 bases from J, the gap between germline ends came to 3 bases. The CDR3 contains 12 residues. CDR3: CSVNSGANVLTF. CDR3 nucleotide sequence: TGCAGCGTAAACTCTGGGGCCAACGTCCTGACTTTC.

This chain links TRBV6-4 with TRBJ1-5, with 7 bases lining up with TRBD1. V lost 2 bases, J lost 5 bases, and 9 bases stayed unmatched. CDR3 length: 16 residues. Germline values: CDR1 MRHNA, CDR2 SNTAGT. The CDR3 loop reads CASSDEETGADQPQHF. CDR3 bases: TGTGCCAGCAGTGACGAAGAAACAGGGGCAGATCAGCCCCAGCATTTT.

The chain employs TRBV2 and TRBJ1-6; D possibly corresponds to TRBD1 (5 bases). CDR3 size: 15 residues. Between the trimmed V and J ends, which lost 5 bases and 10 bases, there was a span of 18 bases. CDR1 and CDR2 (germline): SNHLY, FYNNEI. The CDR3 protein is CASSIIGRVESPLHF. CDR3 DNA: TGTGCCAGCAGTATTATAGGCAGGGTCGAATCACCCCTCCACTTT.

The J gene is TRBJ1-2, the V gene TRBV9, with TRBD1 identical over 7 bases. The V gene's germline CDR1 is SGDLS and CDR2 YYNGEE. Trimming took 3 bases from V and 0 from J; bases not matched to a gene: 8. The CDR3 contains 16 residues. The CDR3 region has the DNA TGTGCCAGCAGCGCTTCGGACAGGCTTTCTAACTATGGCTACACCTTC. It translates to CASSASDRLSNYGYTF.

This clonotype was recorded a few times. V gene TRBV24-1 combines with J gene TRBJ1-2; the match to TRBD1 covers 7 bases. The germline gives CDR1 KGHDR, CDR2 SFDVKD. The CDR3 sequence is 13 residues long. J gave up 3 bases and V 5 bases, and 2 bases lay outside the gene matches. In nucleotides, the CDR3 is TGTGCCACCAGTGTCGACAGGGACTATGGCTACACCTTC. It translates to CATSVDRDYGYTF.

This clonotype was counted a few times. The chain uses TRBV12-3 or TRBV12-4 and TRBJ1-1; perhaps TRBD1 as D (5 bases). The CDR3 contains 12 residues. Trimming removed 5 bases at V and 3 bases at J, with 7 bases between. The CDR3 DNA sequence: TGTGCCAGCAGTGGGGGGTACACTGAAGCTTTCTTT. Residues: CASSGGYTEAFF.

The V gene is TRBV7-9, the J gene TRBJ1-6; no clear D. Trimming stripped 8 bases from V and 7 bases from J, with 15 bases between. There are 14 residues in the CDR3. Germline V gives CDR1 SEHNR, CDR2 FQNEAQ (reference sequence). The CDR3: CASRPAYSNSPLHF. DNA of the CDR3: TGTGCCAGCCGACCAGCGTATTCCAATTCACCCCTCCACTTT.

This rearrangement joins TRBV12-3 or TRBV12-4 to TRBJ1-5; D perhaps matches TRBD1 (5 bases). The V end lost 0 bases, the J end lost 10 bases, and 10 bases lay between the germline ends. This CDR3 is built from 13 residues. DNA for the CDR3: TGTGCCAGCAGTTTAGCGAGCGGGGCCCCCCAGCATTTT. Protein: CASSLASGAPQHF.

The CDR3 is CSATKGAAPNQPQHF. The CDR3 DNA is TGCAGTGCTACCAAGGGGGCCGCGCCCAATCAGCCCCAGCATTTT. This rearrangement joins TRBV20-1 to TRBJ1-5, with 7 nucleotides matching TRBD1. CDR3 length: 15 amino acids. The V and J ends lost 4 bases and 3 bases, in that order; junction bases with no gene match: 9. CDR1 and CDR2 (germline): DFQATT, SNEGSKA (reference sequence).

This clonotype is deemed medium-sized (0.01 to 0.1%). The rearrangement uses TRBV20-1 and TRBJ1-1, with 8 bases matching TRBD1. The trim removed 5 bases at V and 3 bases at J, leaving 5 bases unmatched. CDR3 length: 13 residues. Per the germline V gene, CDR1 is DFQATT and CDR2 is SNEGSKA (reference sequence). CDR3 sequence: CSAVWGQDTEAFF. In DNA form, the CDR3 reads TGCAGTGCTGTTTGGGGACAGGACACTGAAGCTTTCTTT.

V usage is TRBV5-1 and J usage is TRBJ1-3; TRBD1 is a possible D gene (5 bases). CDR1 is SGHRS and CDR2 is YFSETQ in the germline V gene. V dropped 7 bases and J dropped 0 bases, with 11 bases sitting between them. The CDR3 contains 14 residues. The CDR3 DNA reads TGCGCCAGCGGGGCGGGGATCTCTGGAAACACCATATATTTT. Its protein is CASGAGISGNTIYF. Combining the CDR3 with reference TRBV5-1 and TRBJ1-3 gives the whole variable domain KAGVTQTPRYLIKTRGQQVTLSCSPISGHRSVSWYQQTPGQGLQFLFEYFSETQRNKGNFPGRFSGRQFSNSRSEMNVSTLELGDSALYLCASGAGISGNTIYFGEGSWLTVV.

By share, this clonotype ranks as large. The chain links TRBV29-1 to TRBJ1-4; TRBD1 matches 8 bases. Trimming at V came to 7 bases and at J to 7 bases, leaving 14 bases not matched to a gene. This CDR3 region has 15 residues. Germline loops: CDR1 SQVTM, CDR2 ANQGSEA. Here the CDR3 reads CSAAVIDRGGEKLFF. CDR3 sequence (DNA): TGCAGCGCAGCCGTCATTGACAGGGGAGGTGAAAAACTGTTTTTT.

The chain carries TRBV28 and TRBJ1-2; D is unresolved. The ends were cut back, 2 bases at V and 8 bases at J, with 15 bases in the middle. The germline gives CDR1 MDHEN, CDR2 SYDVKM. The CDR3 length is 14 residues. The CDR3 nucleotides are TGTGCCAGCAGTTTAGAGGTGGCATACGAGGGCTACACCTTC. Amino acids: CASSLEVAYEGYTF.

This clonotype was seen ten or more times. The rearrangement links TRBV9 to TRBJ1-6; possible D gene TRBD1, 5 bases. The CDR3 runs 15 residues. V was shortened by 0 bases and J by 5 bases, with 9 bases between the two germline ends. Germline V gene sequence: CDR1 SGDLS, CDR2 YYNGEE. CDR3: CASSVAQGHNSPLHF. The CDR3 region has the DNA TGTGCCAGCAGCGTAGCCCAGGGCCATAATTCACCCCTCCACTTT.

The chain links TRBV27 to TRBJ2-7; TRBD1 is a possible D gene (5 bases). Germline V gives CDR1 MNHEY, CDR2 SMNVEV (reference sequence). Trimming took 11 bases from V and 5 from J, leaving 16 bases between them. The CDR3 spans 12 residues. DNA for the CDR3: TGTGCCTCATGGGGCAGGTTGCACGAGCAGTACTTC. As protein: CASWGRLHEQYF.

This clonotype is large by share. The rearrangement joins TRBV28 to TRBJ1-5; a weak D match, TRBD1 (5 bases). This CDR3 is 15 amino acids long. Germline V gene sequence: CDR1 MDHEN, CDR2 SYDVKM. V dropped 4 bases and J dropped 3 bases, with 13 bases sitting between them. The CDR3 sequence: CASSSFREANQPQHF. CDR3 sequence (DNA): TGTGCCAGCAGTTCCTTCAGGGAAGCCAATCAGCCCCAGCATTTT.

This clonotype was seen repeatedly, ten times or more. This chain connects TRBV28 to TRBJ1-2; the D is unclear. Trimming removed 4 bases from V and 6 bases from J, with 12 bases in between. Germline loops: CDR1 MDHEN, CDR2 SYDVKM. This CDR3 spans 13 amino acids. In nucleotides, the CDR3 is TGTGCCAGCAGTTCTCAGGACTTACATGGCTACACCTTC. Protein product: CASSSQDLHGYTF.

The chain uses TRBV6-6 and TRBJ1-4; 9 nucleotides match TRBD1. Germline V gene lookup returns CDR1 MNHNY and CDR2 SVGAGI (reference sequence). V gave up 0 bases and J gave up 0 bases; unmatched junction bases: 11. The length of the CDR3 is 20 residues. CDR3 amino acids: CASSYSTGTGLITTNEKLFF. The CDR3 nucleotides read TGTGCCAGCAGTTACTCGACCGGGACAGGGCTAATCACAACTAATGAAAAACTGTTTTTT.

Points on this clonotype: One end of the junction does not line up with germline, which may come from a read error. This rearrangement joins TRBV19 to TRBJ1-1, with D tentatively TRBD1 (6 bases). From germline, CDR1 is LNHDA and CDR2 SQIVND (reference sequence). The CDR3 spans 14 residues. CDR3 sequence: CASKPQTGNAEAFF. The CDR3 nucleotides read TGTGCCAGTAAACCCCAAACAGGGAACGCTGAAGCTTTCTTT. The entire variable domain, with the rest obtained from reference TRBV19 and TRBJ1-1, is as follows: DGGITQSPKYLFRKEGQNVTLSCEQNLNHDAMYWYRQDPGQGLRLIYYSQIVNDFQKGDIAEGYSVSREKKESFPLTVTSAQKNPTAFYLCASKPQTGNAEAFFGQGTRLTVV.

The chain recombines TRBV18 with TRBJ1-5, with 8 nucleotides matching TRBD1. V lost 3 bases, J lost 4 bases, and 2 bases stayed unmatched. The CDR3 totals 14 residues. CDR1 KGHSH and CDR2 LQKENI come from the germline V gene. The CDR3 loop is CASSPTGVNQPQHF. CDR3 DNA sequence: TGTGCCAGCTCACCGACAGGGGTAAATCAGCCCCAGCATTTT.

This chain links TRBV29-1 with TRBJ2-1; D gene ambiguous. This CDR3 contains 13 residues. The V gene's germline CDR1 is SQVTM and CDR2 ANQGSEA. V was clipped by 4 bases and J by 3 bases, with 10 bases between them. The CDR3 loop reads CSVARKIYNEQFF. CDR3 DNA sequence: TGCAGCGTTGCCAGAAAGATCTACAATGAGCAGTTCTTC.

The rearrangement joins TRBV5-4 to TRBJ1-3; no reliable D call. Germline V gene data show CDR1 as SGHNT and CDR2 as YYREEE (reference sequence). This CDR3 region has 16 residues. V gave up 0 bases and J gave up 4 bases, with 14 bases separating them. In DNA form, the CDR3 reads TGTGCCAGCAGCTTGGTTGGAGTCTTGGGAGGAAACACCATATATTTT. This sequence encodes CASSLVGVLGGNTIYF.

The J gene is TRBJ1-6, the V gene TRBV28; D gene unclear. Trimming took 2 bases from V and 5 from J, leaving 13 bases between them. The V gene's germline CDR1 is MDHEN and CDR2 SYDVKM. This CDR3 spans 16 amino acids. The DNA of the CDR3 is TGTGCCAGCAGTTTAGAAGAGGTGATGGATAATTCACCCCTCCACTTT. It yields the protein CASSLEEVMDNSPLHF.

This clonotype has at least ten counts. The chain is built from TRBV12-3 or TRBV12-4 and TRBJ1-6; D might be TRBD1 (6 bases). V lost 6 bases and J 5 bases, leaving 14 bases between the germline ends. This CDR3 contains 15 residues. This CDR3 reads CASRPQGRHNSPLHF. As DNA, the CDR3 is TGTGCCAGCAGGCCGCAGGGGAGACATAATTCACCCCTCCACTTT.

This clonotype was picked up a small number of times. The gene calls are TRBV28 and TRBJ1-2, with D hard to call. The CDR3 totals 11 residues. V shed 8 bases and J shed 1 base, with 5 bases lying between them. Germline V CDR1 and CDR2: MDHEN, SYDVKM. CDR3 coding DNA: TGTGCCAGCTCGATTAACTATGGCTACACCTTC. This encodes CASSINYGYTF.

This clonotype was picked up a small number of times. Germline is not matched at one junction end, which may reflect a read error. This sequence joins TRBV20-1 and TRBJ1-2; a possible D gene is TRBD1 (5 bases). The CDR3 spans 11 residues. Germline CDR1 DFQATT, CDR2 SNEGSKA (reference sequence). The CDR3 reads CSARSDFRGFF. The CDR3 nucleotides read TGCAGTGCTAGAAGCGATTTTAGGGGATTCTTC.

V gene TRBV21-1 combines with J gene TRBJ2-1; the table gives TRBD1 as D, unverified against the DNA. TRBV21-1 is given as a pseudogene. This CDR3 is 14 amino acids long. CDR3 nucleotide sequence: TGTGCCAGCAGCAACAAACAACAGGTACGAGAGCAGTTCTTC. Residues: CASSNKQQVREQFF.

This clonotype has more than one count but fewer than ten. In DNA form, the CDR3 reads TGCGCCAGCAGCTTGGCCTTAGGGGCAGGCTACACCTTC. Protein sequence: CASSLALGAGYTF. V and J are TRBV5-1 and TRBJ1-2, with D tentatively TRBD1 (5 bases). The CDR3 consists of 13 residues. The germline V and J ends were trimmed by 0 bases and 8 bases, with 11 bases remaining between them. CDR1 is SGHRS and CDR2 is YFSETQ in the germline V gene.